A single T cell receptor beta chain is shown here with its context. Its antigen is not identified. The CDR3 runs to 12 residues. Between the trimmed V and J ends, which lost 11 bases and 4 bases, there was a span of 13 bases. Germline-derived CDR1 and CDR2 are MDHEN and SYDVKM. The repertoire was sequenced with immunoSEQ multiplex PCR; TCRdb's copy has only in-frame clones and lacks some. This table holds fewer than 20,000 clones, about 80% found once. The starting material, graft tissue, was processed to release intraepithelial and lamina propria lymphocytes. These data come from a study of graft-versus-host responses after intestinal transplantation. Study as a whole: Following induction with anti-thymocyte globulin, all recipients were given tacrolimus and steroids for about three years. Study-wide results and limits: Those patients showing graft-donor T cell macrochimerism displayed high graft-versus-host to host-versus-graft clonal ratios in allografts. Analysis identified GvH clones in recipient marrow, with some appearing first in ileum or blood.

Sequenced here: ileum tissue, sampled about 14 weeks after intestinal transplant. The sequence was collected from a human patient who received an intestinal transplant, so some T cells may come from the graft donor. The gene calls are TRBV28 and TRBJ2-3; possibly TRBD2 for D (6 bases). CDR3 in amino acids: CAGGESADTQYF. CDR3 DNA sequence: TGTGCCGGAGGGGAGAGCGCAGATACGCAGTATTTT.